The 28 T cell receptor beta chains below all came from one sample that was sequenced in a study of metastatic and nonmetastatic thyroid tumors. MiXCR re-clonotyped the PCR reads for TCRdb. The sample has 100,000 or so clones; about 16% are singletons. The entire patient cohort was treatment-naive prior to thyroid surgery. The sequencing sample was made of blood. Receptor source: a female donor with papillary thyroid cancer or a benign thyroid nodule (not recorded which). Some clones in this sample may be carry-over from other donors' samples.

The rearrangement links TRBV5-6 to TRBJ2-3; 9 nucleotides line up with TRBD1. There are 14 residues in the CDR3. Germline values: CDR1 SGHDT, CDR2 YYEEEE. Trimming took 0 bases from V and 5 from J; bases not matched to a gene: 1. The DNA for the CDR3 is TGTGCCAGCAGCTTGGGACAGGGGGAAGATACGCAGTATTTT. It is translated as CASSLGQGEDTQYF.

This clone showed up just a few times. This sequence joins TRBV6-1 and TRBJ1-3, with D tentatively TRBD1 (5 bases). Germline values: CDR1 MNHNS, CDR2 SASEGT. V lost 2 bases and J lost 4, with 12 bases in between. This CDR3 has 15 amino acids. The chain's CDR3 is CASSELAGEGNTIYF. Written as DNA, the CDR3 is TGTGCCAGCAGTGAACTAGCGGGGGAAGGAAACACCATATATTTT.

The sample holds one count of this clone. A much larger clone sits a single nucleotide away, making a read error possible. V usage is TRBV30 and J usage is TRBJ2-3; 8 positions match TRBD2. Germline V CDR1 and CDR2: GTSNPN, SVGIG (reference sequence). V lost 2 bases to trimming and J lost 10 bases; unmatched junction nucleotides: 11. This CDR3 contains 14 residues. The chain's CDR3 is CAWSRSGGPTSQYF. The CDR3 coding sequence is TGTGCCTGGAGTCGGTCGGGGGGGCCGACGTCGCAGTATTTT. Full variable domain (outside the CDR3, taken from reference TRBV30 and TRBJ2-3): SQTIHQWPATLVQPVGSPLSLECTVEGTSNPNLYWYRQAAGRGLQLLFYSVGIGQISSEVPQNLSASRPQDRQFILSSKKLLLSDSGFYLCAWSRSGGPTSQYFGPGTRLTVL.

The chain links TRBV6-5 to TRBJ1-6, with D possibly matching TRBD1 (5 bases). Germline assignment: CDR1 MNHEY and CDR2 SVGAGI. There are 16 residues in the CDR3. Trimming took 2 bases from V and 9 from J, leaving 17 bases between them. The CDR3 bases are TGTGCCAGCAGTTACACTAGACAGTCTTCGTGTTCACCCCTCCACTTT. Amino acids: CASSYTRQSSCSPLHF.

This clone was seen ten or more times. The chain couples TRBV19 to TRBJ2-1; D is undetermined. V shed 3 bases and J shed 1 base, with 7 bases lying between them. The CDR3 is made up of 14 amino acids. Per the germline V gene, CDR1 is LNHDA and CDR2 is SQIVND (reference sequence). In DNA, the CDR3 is TGTGCCAGTAGTATGTTCGGGTCCTACAATGAGCAGTTCTTC. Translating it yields CASSMFGSYNEQFF.

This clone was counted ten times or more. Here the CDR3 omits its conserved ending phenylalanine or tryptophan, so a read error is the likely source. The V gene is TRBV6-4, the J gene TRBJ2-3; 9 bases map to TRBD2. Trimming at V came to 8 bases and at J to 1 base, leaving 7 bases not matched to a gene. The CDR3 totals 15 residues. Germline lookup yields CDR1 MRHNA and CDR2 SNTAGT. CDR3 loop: CASGSSGEGTDTQYL. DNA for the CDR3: TGTGCCAGCGGATCTAGCGGGGAAGGCACAGATACGCAGTATCTT.

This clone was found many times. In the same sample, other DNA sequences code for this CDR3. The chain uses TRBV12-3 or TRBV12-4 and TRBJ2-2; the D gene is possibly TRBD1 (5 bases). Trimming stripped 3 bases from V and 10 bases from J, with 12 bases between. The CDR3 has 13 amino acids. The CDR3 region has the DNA TGTGCCAGCAGTTTGATCTCGACAGAGGAGCTGTTTTTT. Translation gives CASSLISTEELFF.

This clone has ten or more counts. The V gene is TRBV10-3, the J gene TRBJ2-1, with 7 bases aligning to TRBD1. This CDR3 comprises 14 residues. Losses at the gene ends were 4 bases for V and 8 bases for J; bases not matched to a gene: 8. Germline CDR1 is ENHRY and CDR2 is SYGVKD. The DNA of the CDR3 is TGTGCCATCAGTGGGATGTGGCAGGGGGATGAGCAGTTCTTC. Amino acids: CAISGMWQGDEQFF.

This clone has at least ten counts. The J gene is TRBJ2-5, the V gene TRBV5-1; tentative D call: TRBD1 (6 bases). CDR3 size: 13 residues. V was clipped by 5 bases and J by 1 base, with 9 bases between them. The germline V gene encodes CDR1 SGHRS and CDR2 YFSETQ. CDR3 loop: CASRQDSQETQYF. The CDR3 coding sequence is TGCGCCAGCAGGCAGGACAGCCAAGAGACCCAGTACTTC.

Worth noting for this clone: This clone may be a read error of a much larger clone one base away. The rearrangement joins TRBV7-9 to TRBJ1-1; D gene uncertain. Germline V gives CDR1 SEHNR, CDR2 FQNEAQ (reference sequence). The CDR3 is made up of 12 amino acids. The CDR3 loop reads CASRLAATEAFF. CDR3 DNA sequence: TGTGCCAGCAGATTAGCAGCGACTGAAGCTTTCTTT. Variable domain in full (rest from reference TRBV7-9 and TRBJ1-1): DTGVSQNPRHKITKRGQNVTFRCDPISEHNRLYWYRQTLGQGPEFLTYFQNEAQLEKSRLLSDRFSAERPKGSFSTLEIQRTEQGDSAMYLCASRLAATEAFFGQGTRLTVV.

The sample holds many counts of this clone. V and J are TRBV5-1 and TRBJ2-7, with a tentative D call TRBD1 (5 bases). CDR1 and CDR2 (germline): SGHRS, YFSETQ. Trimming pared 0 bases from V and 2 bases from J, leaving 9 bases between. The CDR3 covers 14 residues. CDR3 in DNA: TGCGCCAGCAGCTTGGAAACAGGTGCCTACGAGCAGTACTTC. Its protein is CASSLETGAYEQYF.

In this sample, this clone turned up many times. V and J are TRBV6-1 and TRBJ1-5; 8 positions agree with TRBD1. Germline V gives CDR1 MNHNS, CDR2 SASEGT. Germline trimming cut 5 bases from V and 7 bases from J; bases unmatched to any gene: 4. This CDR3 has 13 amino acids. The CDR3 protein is CASSTGQVQPQHF. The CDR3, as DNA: TGTGCCAGCAGTACGGGACAGGTACAGCCCCAGCATTTT.

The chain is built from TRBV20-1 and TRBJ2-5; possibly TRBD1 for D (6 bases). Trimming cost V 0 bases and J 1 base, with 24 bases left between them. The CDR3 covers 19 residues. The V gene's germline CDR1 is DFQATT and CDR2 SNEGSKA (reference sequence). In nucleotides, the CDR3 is TGCAGTGCTAGAGATCAAACGGAGCAGGGGCTACCCTCCCAAGAGACCCAGTACTTC. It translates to CSARDQTEQGLPSQETQYF.

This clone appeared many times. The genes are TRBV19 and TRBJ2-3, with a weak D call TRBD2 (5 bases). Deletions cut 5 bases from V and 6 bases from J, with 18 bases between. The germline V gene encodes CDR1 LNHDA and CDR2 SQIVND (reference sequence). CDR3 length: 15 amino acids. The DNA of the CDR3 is TGTGCCAGTAGTGTTGATGGCGGACTCCCGGATACGCAGTATTTT. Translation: CASSVDGGLPDTQYF.

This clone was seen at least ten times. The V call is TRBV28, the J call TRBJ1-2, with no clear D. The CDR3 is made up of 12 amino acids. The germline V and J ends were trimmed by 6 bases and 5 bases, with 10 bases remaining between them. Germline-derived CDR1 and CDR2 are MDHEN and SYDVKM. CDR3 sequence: CASSELGYGYTF. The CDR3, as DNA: TGTGCCAGCAGCGAACTGGGTTATGGCTACACCTTC.

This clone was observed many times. CDR3 residues: CAWNRQGSSYNEQFF. CDR3 bases: TGTGCCTGGAATCGACAGGGGAGCTCCTACAATGAGCAGTTCTTC. This chain joins TRBV30 and TRBJ2-1; 8 bases agree with TRBD1. Germline trimming cut 4 bases from V and 0 bases from J; bases unmatched to any gene: 5. Germline CDR1 GTSNPN, CDR2 SVGIG (reference sequence). This CDR3 contains 15 residues.

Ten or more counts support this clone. CDR3 in DNA: TGTGCCAGCAGTCGAGGACAGGGGTCCTACAATGAGCAGTTCTTC. Amino acids: CASSRGQGSYNEQFF. The rearrangement uses TRBV7-2 and TRBJ2-1; 9 nucleotides align to TRBD1. This CDR3 is 15 amino acids long. V was pared by 6 bases and J by 1 base, with 4 bases of the junction left unmatched. Germline V gene sequence: CDR1 SGHTA, CDR2 FQGNSA. The full variable domain, with the rest looked up from reference TRBV7-2 and TRBJ2-1, is GAGVSQSPSNKVTEKGKDVELRCDPISGHTALYWYRQSLGQGLEFLIYFQGNSAPDKSGLPSDRFSAERTGGSVSTLTIQRTQQEDSAVYLCASSRGQGSYNEQFFGPGTRLTVL.

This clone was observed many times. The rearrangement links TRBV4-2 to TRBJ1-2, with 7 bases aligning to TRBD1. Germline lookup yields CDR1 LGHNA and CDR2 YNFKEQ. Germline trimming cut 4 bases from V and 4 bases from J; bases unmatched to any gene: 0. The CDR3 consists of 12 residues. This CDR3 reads CASSRQGYGYTF. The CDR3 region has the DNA TGTGCCAGCAGCCGACAGGGCTATGGCTACACCTTC.

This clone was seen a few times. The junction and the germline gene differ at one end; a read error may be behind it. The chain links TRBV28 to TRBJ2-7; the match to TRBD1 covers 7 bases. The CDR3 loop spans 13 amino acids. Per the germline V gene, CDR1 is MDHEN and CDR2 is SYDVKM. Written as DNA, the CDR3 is TGTGCCAGCAAGAGACAGGGCCCCTACGATCAGTGCTTC. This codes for CASKRQGPYDQCF.

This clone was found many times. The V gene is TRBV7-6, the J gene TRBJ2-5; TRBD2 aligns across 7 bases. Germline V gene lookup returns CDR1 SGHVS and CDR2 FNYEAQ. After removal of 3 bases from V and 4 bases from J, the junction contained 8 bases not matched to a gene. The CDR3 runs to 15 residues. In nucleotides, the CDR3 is TGTGCCAGCAGCTTGCTCCCCCCGGGGGGAGAGACCCAGTACTTC. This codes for CASSLLPPGGETQYF. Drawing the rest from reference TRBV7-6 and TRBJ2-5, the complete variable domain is GAGVSQSPRYKVTKRGQDVALRCDPISGHVSLYWYRQALGQGPEFLTYFNYEAQQDKSGLPNDRFSAERPEGSISTLTIQRTEQRDSAMYRCASSLLPPGGETQYFGPGTRLLVL.

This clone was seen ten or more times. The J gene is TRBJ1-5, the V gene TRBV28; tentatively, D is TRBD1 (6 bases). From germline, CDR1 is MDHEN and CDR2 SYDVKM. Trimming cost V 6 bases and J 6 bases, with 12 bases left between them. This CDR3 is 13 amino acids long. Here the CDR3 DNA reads TGTGCCAGCAGACAGGGTTTTACTCAGCCCCAGCATTTT. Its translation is CASRQGFTQPQHF. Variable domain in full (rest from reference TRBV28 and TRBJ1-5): DVKVTQSSRYLVKRTGEKVFLECVQDMDHENMFWYRQDPGLGLRLIYFSYDVKMKEKGDIPEGYSVSREKKERFSLILESASTNQTSMYLCASRQGFTQPQHFGDGTRLSIL.

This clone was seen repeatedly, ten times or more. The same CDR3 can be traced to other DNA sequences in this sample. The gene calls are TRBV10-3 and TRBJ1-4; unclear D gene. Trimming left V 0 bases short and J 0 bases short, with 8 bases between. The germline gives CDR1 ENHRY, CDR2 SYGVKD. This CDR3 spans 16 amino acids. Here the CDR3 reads CAISESKVSTNEKLFF. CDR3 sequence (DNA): TGTGCCATCAGTGAGTCGAAGGTTTCAACTAATGAAAAACTGTTTTTT.

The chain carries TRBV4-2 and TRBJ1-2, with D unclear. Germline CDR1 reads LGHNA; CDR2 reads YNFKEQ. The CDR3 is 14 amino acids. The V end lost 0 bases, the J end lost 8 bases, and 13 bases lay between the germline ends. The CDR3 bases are TGTGCCAGCAGCCAAGAGGCGGCAGACTTCGGCTACACCTTC. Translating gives CASSQEAADFGYTF.

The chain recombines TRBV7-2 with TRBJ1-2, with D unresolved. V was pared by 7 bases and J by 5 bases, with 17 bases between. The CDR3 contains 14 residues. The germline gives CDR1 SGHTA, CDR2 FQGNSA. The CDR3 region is CASNRLEPPYGYTF. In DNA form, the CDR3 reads TGTGCCAGCAACCGATTGGAACCCCCTTATGGCTACACCTTC.

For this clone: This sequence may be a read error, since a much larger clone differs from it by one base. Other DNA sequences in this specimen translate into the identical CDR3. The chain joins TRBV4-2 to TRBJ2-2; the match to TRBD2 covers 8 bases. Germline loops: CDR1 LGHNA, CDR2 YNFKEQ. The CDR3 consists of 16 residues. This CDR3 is CASSQVPGGDTGELFF. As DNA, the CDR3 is TGTGCCAGCAGCCAGGTACCGGGGGGGGACACCGGCGAGCTGTTTTTT.

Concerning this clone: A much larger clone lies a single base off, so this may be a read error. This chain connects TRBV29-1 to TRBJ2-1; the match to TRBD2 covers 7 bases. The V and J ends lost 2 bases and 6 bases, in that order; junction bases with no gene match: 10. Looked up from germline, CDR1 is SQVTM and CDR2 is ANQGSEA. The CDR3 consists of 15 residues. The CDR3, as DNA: TGCAGCGTTGAATATCTCCGGACTAGGGGCAATGAGCAGTTCTTC. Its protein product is CSVEYLRTRGNEQFF.

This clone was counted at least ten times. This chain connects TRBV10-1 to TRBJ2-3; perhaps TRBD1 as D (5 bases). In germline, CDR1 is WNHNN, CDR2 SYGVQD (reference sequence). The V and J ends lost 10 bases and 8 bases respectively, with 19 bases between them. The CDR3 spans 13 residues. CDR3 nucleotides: TGCGCCACCAAAGACAGTCCAGTTGGTACGCAGTATTTT. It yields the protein CATKDSPVGTQYF.

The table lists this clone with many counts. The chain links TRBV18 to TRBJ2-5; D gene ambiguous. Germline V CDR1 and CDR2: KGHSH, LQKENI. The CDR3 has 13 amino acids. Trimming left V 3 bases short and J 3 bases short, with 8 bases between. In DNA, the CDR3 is TGTGCCAGCTCACCTCCCCAAAAAGAGACCCAGTACTTC. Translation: CASSPPQKETQYF. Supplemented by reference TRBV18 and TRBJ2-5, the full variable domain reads NAGVMQNPRHLVRRRGQEARLRCSPMKGHSHVYWYRQLPEEGLKFMVYLQKENIIDESGMPKERFSAEFPKEGPSILRIQQVVRGDSAAYFCASSPPQKETQYFGPGTRLLVL.